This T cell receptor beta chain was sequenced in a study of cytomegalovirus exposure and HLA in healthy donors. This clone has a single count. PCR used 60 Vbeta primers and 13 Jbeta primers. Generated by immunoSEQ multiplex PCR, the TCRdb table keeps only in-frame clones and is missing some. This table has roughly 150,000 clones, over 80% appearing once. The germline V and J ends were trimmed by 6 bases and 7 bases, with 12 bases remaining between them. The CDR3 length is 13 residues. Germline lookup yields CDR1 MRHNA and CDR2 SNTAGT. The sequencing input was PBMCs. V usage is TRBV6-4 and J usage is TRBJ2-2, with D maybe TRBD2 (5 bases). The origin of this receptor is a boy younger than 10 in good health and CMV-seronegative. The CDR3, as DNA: TGTGCCAGCAGCACTCAGGCGGGCGGGGAGCTGTTTTTT. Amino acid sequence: CASSTQAGGELFF.